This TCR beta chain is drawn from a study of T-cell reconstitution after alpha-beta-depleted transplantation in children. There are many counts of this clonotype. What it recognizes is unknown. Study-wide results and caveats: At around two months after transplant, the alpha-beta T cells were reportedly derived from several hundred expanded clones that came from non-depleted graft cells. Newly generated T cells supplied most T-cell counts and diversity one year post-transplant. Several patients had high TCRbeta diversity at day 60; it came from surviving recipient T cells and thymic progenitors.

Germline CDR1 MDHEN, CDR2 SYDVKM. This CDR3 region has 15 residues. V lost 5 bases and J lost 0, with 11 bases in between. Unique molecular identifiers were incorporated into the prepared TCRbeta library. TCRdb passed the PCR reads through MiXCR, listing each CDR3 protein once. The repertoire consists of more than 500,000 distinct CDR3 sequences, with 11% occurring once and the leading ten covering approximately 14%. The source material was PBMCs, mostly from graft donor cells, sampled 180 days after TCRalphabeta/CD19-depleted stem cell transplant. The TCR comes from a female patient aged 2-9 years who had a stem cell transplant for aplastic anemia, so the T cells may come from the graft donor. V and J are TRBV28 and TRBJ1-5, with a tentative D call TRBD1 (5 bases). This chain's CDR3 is CASSPRGVSNQPQHF. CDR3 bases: TGTGCCAGCAGTCCTAGGGGAGTTAGCAATCAGCCCCAGCATTTT.